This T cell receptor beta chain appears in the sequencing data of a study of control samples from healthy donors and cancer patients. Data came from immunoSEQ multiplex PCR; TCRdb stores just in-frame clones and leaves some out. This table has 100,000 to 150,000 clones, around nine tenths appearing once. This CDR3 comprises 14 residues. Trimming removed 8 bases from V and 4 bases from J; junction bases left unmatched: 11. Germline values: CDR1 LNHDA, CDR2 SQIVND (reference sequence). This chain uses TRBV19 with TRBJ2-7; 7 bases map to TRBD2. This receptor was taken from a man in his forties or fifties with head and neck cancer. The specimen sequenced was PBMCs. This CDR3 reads CASSPGAGRYEQYF. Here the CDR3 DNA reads TGTGCCAGTTCCCCAGGAGCGGGGCGATACGAGCAGTACTTC.